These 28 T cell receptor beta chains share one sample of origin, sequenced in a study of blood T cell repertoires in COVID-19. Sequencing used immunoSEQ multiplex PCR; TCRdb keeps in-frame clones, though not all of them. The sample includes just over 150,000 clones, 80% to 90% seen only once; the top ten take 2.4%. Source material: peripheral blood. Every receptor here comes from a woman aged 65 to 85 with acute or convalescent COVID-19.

The CDR3 sequence is CASSLGQWGMNTEAFF. The CDR3 bases are TGTGCCAGCAGCTTAGGCCAGTGGGGCATGAACACTGAAGCTTTCTTT. The chain is built from TRBV13 and TRBJ1-1; possibly TRBD1 for D (5 bases). The CDR3 is made up of 16 amino acids. In germline, CDR1 is PRHDT, CDR2 FYEKMQ (reference sequence). Trimming pared 0 bases from V and 0 bases from J, leaving 11 bases between. Full variable domain (rest looked up from reference TRBV13 and TRBJ1-1): AAGVIQSPRHLIKEKRETATLKCYPIPRHDTVYWYQQGPGQDPQFLISFYEKMQSDKGSIPDRFSAQQFSDYHSELNMSSLELGDSALYFCASSLGQWGMNTEAFFGQGTRLTVV.

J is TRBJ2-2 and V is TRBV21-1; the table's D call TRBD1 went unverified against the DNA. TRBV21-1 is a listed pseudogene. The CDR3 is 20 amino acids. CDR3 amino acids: CASSHESPTGTAANTGELFF. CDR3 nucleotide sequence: TGTGCCAGCAGCCACGAAAGCCCAACAGGGACGGCCGCGAACACCGGGGAGCTGTTTTTT.

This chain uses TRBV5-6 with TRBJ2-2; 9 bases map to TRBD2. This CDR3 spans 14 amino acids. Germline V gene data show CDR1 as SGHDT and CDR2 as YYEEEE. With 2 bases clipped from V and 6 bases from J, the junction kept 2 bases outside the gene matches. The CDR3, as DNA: TGTGCCAGCAGCTTAGCGGGGGGATCCGGGGAGCTGTTTTTT. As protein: CASSLAGGSGELFF.

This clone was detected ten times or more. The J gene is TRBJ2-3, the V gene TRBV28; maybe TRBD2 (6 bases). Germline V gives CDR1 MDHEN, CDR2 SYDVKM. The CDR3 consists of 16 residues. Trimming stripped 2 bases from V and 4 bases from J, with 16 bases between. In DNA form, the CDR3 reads TGTGCCAGCAGTTTAGGTCCCCGCGGGGATGCAGATACGCAGTATTTT. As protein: CASSLGPRGDADTQYF.

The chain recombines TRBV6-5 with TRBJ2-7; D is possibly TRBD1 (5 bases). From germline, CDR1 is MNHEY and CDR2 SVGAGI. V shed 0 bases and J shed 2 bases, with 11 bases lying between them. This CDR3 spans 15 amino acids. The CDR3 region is CASSYSGAGTYEQYF. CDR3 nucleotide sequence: TGTGCCAGCAGTTACTCAGGGGCAGGCACCTACGAGCAGTACTTC.

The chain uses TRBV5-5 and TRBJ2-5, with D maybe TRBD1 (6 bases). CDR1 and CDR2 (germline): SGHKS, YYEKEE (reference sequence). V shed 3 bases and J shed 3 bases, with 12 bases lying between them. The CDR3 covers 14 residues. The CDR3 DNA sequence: TGTGCCAGCAGCTCCACCGGGACAAAAGAGACCCAGTACTTC. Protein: CASSSTGTKETQYF.

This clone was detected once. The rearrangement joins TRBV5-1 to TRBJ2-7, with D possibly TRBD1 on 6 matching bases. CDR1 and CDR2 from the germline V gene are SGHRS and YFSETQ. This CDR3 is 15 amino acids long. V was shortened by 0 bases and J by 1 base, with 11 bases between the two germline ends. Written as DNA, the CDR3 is TGCGCCAGCAGCTTGGGACAGGCGAAATCCTACGAGCAGTACTTC. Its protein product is CASSLGQAKSYEQYF.

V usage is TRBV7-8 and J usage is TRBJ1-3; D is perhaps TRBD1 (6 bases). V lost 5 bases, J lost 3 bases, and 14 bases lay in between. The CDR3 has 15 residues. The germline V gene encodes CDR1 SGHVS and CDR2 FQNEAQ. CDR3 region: CASSRTGGFGNTIYF. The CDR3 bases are TGTGCCAGCAGCCGGACGGGGGGCTTTGGAAACACCATATATTTT.

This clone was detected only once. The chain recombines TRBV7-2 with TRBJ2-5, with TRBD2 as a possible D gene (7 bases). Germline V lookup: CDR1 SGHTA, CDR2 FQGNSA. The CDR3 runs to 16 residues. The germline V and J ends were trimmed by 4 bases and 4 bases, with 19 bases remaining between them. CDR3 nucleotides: TGTGCCAGCAGCTCAAAATGGGGCGGGGGCGGAGAGACCCAGTACTTC. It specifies CASSSKWGGGGETQYF.

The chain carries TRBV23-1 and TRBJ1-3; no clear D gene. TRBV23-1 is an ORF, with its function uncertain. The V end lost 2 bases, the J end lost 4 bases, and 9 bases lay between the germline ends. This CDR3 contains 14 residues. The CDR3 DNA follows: TGCGCCAGCAGTCAACTCAGTCAGGGAAACACCATATATTTT. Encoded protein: CASSQLSQGNTIYF.

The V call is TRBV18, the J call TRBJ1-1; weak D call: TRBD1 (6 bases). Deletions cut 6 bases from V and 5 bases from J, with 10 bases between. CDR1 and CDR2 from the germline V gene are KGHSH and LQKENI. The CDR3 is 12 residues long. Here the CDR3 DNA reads TGTGCCAGCTCCCCTGGACAGACTGAAGCTTTCTTT. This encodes CASSPGQTEAFF.

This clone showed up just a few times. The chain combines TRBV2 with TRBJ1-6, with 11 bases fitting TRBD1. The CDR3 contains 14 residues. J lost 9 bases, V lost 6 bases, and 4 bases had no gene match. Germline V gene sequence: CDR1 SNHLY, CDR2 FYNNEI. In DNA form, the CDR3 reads TGTGCCAGCAGCCGGACAGGGGGCGGTTCACCCCTCCACTTT. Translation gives CASSRTGGGSPLHF.

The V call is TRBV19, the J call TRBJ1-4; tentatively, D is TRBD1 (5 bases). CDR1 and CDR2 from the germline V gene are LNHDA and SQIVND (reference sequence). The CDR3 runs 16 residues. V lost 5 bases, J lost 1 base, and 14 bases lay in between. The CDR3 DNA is TGTGCCAGTAGTGCCCCGCGGGGGGTAACTAATGAAAAACTGTTTTTT. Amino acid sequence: CASSAPRGVTNEKLFF.

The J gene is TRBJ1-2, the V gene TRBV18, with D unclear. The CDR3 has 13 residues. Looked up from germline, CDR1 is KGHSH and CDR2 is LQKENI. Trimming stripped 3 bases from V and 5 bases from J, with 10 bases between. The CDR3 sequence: CASSPKALYGYTF. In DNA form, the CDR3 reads TGTGCCAGCTCACCGAAAGCTCTATATGGCTACACCTTC. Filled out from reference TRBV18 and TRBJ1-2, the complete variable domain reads NAGVMQNPRHLVRRRGQEARLRCSPMKGHSHVYWYRQLPEEGLKFMVYLQKENIIDESGMPKERFSAEFPKEGPSILRIQQVVRGDSAAYFCASSPKALYGYTFGSGTRLTVV.

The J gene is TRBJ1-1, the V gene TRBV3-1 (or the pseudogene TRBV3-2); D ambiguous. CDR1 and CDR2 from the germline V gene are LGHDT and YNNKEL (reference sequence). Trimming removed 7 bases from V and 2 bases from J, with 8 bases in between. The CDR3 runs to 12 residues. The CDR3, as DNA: TGTGCCAGCACAGGTTTTAACACTGAAGCTTTCTTT. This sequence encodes CASTGFNTEAFF.

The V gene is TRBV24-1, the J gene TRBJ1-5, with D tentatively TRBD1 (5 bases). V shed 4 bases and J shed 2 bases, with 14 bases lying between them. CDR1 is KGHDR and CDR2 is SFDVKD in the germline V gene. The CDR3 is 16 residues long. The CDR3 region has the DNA TGTGCCACCAGTGACCCAGGGTCAGGCGGCAATCAGCCCCAGCATTTT. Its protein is CATSDPGSGGNQPQHF.

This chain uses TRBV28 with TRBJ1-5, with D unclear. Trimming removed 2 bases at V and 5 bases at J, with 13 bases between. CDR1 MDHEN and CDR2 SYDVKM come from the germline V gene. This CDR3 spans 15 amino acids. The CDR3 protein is CASSLSRGNHQPQHF. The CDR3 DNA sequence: TGTGCCAGCAGTTTAAGCCGGGGAAACCATCAGCCCCAGCATTTT. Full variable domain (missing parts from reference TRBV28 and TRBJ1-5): DVKVTQSSRYLVKRTGEKVFLECVQDMDHENMFWYRQDPGLGLRLIYFSYDVKMKEKGDIPEGYSVSREKKERFSLILESASTNQTSMYLCASSLSRGNHQPQHFGDGTRLSIL.

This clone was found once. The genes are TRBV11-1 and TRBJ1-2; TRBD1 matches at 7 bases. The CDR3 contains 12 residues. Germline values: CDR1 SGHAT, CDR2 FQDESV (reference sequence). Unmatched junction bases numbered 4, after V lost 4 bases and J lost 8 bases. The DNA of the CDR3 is TGTGCCAGCAGCTATCAGGGGGTCGGCTACACCTTC. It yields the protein CASSYQGVGYTF. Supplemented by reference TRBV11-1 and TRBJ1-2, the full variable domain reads EAEVAQSPRYKITEKSQAVAFWCDPISGHATLYWYRQILGQGPELLVQFQDESVVDDSQLPKDRFSAERLKGVDSTLKIQPAELGDSAMYLCASSYQGVGYTFGSGTRLTVV.

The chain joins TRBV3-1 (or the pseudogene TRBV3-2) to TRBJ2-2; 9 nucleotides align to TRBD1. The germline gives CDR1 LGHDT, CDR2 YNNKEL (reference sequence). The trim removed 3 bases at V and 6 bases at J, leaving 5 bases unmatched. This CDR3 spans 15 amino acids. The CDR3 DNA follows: TGTGCCAGCAGCCAGGGACAGGGCGTGGCCGGGGAGCTGTTTTTT. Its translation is CASSQGQGVAGELFF.

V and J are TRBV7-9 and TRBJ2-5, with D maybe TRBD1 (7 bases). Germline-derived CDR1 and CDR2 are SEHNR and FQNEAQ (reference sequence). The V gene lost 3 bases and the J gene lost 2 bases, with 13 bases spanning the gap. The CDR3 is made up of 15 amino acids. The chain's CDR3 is CASSFPTGRQETQYF. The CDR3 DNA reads TGTGCCAGCAGCTTTCCGACAGGGAGGCAAGAGACCCAGTACTTC.

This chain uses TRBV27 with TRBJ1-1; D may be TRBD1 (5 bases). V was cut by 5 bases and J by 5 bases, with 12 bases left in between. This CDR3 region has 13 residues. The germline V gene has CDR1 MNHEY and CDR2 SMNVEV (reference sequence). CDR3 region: CASSRRGETEAFF. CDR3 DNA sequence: TGTGCCAGCAGTCGTAGGGGCGAAACTGAAGCTTTCTTT.

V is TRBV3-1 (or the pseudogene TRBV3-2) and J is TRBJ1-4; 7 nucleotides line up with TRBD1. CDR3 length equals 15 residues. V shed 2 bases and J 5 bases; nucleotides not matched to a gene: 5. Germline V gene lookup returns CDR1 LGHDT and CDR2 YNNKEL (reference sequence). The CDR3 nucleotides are TGTGCCAGCAGCCAACCGAGGGGGCAGAATGAAAAACTGTTTTTT. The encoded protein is CASSQPRGQNEKLFF.

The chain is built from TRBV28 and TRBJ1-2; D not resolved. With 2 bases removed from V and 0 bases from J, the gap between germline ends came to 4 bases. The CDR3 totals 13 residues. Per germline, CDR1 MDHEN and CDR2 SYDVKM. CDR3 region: CASSLNTNYGYTF. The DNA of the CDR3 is TGTGCCAGCAGTTTAAATACTAACTATGGCTACACCTTC.

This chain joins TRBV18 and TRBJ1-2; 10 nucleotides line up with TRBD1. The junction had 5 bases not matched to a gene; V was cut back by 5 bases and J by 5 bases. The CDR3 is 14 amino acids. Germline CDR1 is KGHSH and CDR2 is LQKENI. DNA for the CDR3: TGTGCCAGCTCATCTGGACAGGGGGGGTATGGCTACACCTTC. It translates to CASSSGQGGYGYTF.

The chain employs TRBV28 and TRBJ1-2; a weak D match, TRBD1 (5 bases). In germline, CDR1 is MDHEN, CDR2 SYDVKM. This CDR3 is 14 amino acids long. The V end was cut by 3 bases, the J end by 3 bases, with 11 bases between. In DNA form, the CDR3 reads TGTGCCAGCAGTTTTATCGGGGGGGACTATGGCTACACCTTC. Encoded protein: CASSFIGGDYGYTF.

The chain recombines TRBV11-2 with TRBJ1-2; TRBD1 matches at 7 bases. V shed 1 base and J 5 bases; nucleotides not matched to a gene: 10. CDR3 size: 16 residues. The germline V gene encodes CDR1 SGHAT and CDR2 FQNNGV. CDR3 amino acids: CASSLGGIRQGYGYTF. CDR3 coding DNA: TGTGCCAGCAGCTTAGGAGGGATCCGACAGGGTTATGGCTACACCTTC.

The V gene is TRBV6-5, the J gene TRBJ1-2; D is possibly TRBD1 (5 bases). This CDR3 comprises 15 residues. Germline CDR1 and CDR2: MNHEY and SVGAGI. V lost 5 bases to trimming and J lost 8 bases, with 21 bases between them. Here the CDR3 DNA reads TGTGCCAGCAGTCAACTTTGGGGGGGAATGGGAGGCTACACCTTC. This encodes CASSQLWGGMGGYTF.

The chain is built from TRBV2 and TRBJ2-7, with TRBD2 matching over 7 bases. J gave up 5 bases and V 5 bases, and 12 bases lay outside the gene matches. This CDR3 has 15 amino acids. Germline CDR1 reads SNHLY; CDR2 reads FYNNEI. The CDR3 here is CASSPRLAPIHEQYV. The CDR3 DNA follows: TGTGCCAGCAGTCCCCGACTAGCCCCGATCCACGAGCAGTACGTC.